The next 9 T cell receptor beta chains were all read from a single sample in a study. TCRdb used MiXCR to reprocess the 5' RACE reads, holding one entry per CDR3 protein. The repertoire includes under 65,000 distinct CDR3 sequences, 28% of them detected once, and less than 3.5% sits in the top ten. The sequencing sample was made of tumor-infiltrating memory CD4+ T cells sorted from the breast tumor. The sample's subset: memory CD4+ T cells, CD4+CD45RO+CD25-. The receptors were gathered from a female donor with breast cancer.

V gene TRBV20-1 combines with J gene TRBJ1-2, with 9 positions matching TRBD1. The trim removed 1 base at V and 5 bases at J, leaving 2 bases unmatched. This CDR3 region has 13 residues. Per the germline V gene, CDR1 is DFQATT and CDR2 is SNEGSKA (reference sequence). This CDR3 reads CSARGGTGYGYTF. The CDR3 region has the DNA TGCAGTGCTAGAGGGGGGACAGGGTATGGCTACACCTTC.

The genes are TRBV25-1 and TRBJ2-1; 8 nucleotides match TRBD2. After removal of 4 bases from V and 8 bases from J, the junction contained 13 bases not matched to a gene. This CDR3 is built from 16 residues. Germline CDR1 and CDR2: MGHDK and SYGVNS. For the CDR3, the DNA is TGTGCCAGCAGTGCTTTAGCGGGATTGCTGTTCCATGAGCAGTTCTTC. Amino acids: CASSALAGLLFHEQFF. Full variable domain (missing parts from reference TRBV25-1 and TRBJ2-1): EADIYQTPRYLVIGTGKKITLECSQTMGHDKMYWYQQDPGMELHLIHYSYGVNSTEKGDLSSESTVSRIRTEHFPLTLESARPSHTSQYLCASSALAGLLFHEQFFGPGTRLTVL.

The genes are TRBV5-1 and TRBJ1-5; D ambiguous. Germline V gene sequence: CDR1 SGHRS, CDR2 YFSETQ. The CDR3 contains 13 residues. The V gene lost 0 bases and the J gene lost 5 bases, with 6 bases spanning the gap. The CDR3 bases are TGCGCCAGCAGCTTGGATGGGGATCAGCCCCAGCATTTT. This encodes CASSLDGDQPQHF.

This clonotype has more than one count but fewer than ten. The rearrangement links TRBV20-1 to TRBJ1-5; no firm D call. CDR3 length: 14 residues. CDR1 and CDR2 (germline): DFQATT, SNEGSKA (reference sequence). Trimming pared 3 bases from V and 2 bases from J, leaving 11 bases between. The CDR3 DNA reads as TGCAGTGCTAGTCGGGGTTACGGCAATCAGCCCCAGCATTTT. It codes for CSASRGYGNQPQHF.

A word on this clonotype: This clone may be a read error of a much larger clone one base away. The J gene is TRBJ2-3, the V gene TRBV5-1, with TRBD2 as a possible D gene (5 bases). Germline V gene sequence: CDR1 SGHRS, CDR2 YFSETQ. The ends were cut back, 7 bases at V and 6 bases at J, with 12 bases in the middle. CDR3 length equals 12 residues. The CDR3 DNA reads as TGCGCCAGCGGAGGCACCGGGGATACGCAGTATTTT. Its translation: CASGGTGDTQYF.

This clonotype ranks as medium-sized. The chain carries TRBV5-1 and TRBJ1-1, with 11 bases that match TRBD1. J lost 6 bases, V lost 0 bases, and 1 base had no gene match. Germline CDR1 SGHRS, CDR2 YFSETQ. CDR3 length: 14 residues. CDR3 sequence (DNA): TGCGCCAGCAGCTTGGCGGGACAGGGGGCTGAAGCTTTCTTT. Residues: CASSLAGQGAEAFF.

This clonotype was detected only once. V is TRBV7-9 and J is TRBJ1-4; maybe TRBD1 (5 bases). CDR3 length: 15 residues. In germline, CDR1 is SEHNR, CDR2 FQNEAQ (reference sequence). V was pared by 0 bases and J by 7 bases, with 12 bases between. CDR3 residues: CASSLARGYSEKLFF. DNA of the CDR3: TGTGCCAGCAGCTTAGCCCGGGGGTATAGTGAAAAACTGTTTTTT.

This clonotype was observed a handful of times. The CDR3 DNA reads as TGCGCCAGCAGCATCCGGGTCTCCCCTGGGGCCAACGTCCTGACTTTC. It codes for CASSIRVSPGANVLTF. This sequence joins TRBV5-1 and TRBJ2-6; D not certain. The CDR3 totals 16 residues. V lost 4 bases, J lost 2 bases, and 13 bases lay in between. Germline CDR1 reads SGHRS; CDR2 reads YFSETQ.

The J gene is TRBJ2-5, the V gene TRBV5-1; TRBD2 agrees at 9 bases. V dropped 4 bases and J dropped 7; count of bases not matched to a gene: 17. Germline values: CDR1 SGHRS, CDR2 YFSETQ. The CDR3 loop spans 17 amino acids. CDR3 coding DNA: TGCGCCAGCAGCCTAACCGGGGCGGGAGGGCCCTCAGCGACCCAGTACTTC. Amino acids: CASSLTGAGGPSATQYF.